Each of the 3 T cell receptor beta chains below was sequenced from the same sample in a study of early T cells in non-severe SARS-CoV-2 infection. TCRdb processed the 5' RACE reads anew with MiXCR; each CDR3 protein has one entry. Of tens of thousands of distinct CDR3 sequences listed, more than 3.5% are singletons. The sample was whole blood. The source of these receptors is an adult who was a healthcare worker with PCR-confirmed SARS-CoV-2 infection or an uninfected control (not recorded which).

This clonotype was detected only a few times. The chain carries TRBV7-9 and TRBJ2-7; 7 positions match TRBD1. The CDR3 extends over 15 amino acids. Unmatched junction bases numbered 9, after V lost 5 bases and J lost 2 bases. Looked up from germline, CDR1 is SEHNR and CDR2 is FQNEAQ (reference sequence). CDR3 sequence: CASSRDRAYPYEQYF. CDR3 nucleotide sequence: TGTGCCAGCAGCAGAGACAGGGCCTACCCCTACGAGCAGTACTTC.

Of note for this clonotype: A much more abundant neighbour one base away suggests this may be a read error. The chain recombines TRBV6-6 with TRBJ2-3; D call uncertain. Germline CDR1 is MNHNY and CDR2 is SVGAGI (reference sequence). The CDR3 spans 16 residues. V was shortened by 0 bases and J by 4 bases, with 14 bases between the two germline ends. The CDR3 loop reads CASSYSGLEGSDTQYF. DNA for the CDR3: TGTGCCAGCAGTTACTCGGGGTTAGAAGGGTCAGATACGCAGTATTTT.

The sample holds many counts of this clonotype. The chain couples TRBV7-9 to TRBJ2-3; D uncertain. The CDR3 extends over 12 amino acids. Trimming took off 3 bases at V and 7 bases at J, with 8 bases between the two ends. Germline V gives CDR1 SEHNR, CDR2 FQNEAQ (reference sequence). The CDR3 nucleotides read TGTGCCAGCAGCTTTGAGTCCAATACGCAGTATTTT. It translates to CASSFESNTQYF.